The 2 T cell receptor beta chains reported below all come from one sample, sequenced in a study of T cells in Graves' hyperthyroidism and ophthalmopathy. RNA transcripts yielded amplified TCR beta CDR3 regions. The study used the HTBI primer set for a first-round RT-PCR of the TCR CDR3. TCRdb reanalysed the multiplex PCR reads using MiXCR and keeps one entry per CDR3 protein. The data show around 250,000 distinct CDR3 sequences, around 15% seen once. Sequencing was performed on blood. Every receptor here comes from a young woman with Graves' ophthalmopathy.

This clonotype was detected ten times or more. The chain employs TRBV7-6 and TRBJ1-6; D call uncertain. From germline, CDR1 is SGHVS and CDR2 FNYEAQ. The V end was cut by 1 base, the J end by 10 bases, with 8 bases between. The CDR3 is 13 residues long. CDR3 sequence (DNA): TGTGCCAGCAGCTTAGAACTTCGGTCACCCCTCCACTTT. It specifies CASSLELRSPLHF.

The chain recombines TRBV4-2 with TRBJ1-1; TRBD1 matches 7 bases. The germline V gene encodes CDR1 LGHNA and CDR2 YNFKEQ. With 7 bases clipped from V and 0 bases from J, the junction kept 8 bases outside the gene matches. This CDR3 has 15 amino acids. CDR3 sequence reads: CASTRQGPMNTEAFF. The CDR3, as DNA: TGTGCCAGCACTAGACAGGGCCCGATGAACACTGAAGCTTTCTTT.